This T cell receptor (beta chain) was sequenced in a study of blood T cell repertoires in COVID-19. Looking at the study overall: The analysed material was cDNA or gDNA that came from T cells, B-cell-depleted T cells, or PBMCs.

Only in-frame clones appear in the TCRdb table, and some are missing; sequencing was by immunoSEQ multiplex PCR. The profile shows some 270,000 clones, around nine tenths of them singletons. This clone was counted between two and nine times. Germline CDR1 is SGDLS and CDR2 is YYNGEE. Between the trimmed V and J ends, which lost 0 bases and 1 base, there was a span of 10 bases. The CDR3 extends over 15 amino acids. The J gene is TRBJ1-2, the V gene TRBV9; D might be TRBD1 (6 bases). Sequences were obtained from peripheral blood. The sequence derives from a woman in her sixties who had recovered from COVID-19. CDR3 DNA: TGTGCCAGCAGCGTAGTTGGGGGCAGTAACTATGGCTACACCTTC. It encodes CASSVVGGSNYGYTF.